The 3 T cell receptor beta chains given below trace back to one sample, sequenced in a study. TCRdb re-called the RT-PCR reads with MiXCR, one entry per CDR3 protein. This table holds hundreds of thousands of distinct CDR3 sequences, approximately 14% found once. The source material was memory CD4+ T cells from blood. Receptor source: a female donor in good health, serving as a healthy control.

This clonotype was seen a few times. This chain uses TRBV7-6 with TRBJ2-6; D is undetermined. The V gene lost 1 base and the J gene lost 6 bases, with 7 bases spanning the gap. Germline values: CDR1 SGHVS, CDR2 FNYEAQ. CDR3 length: 14 amino acids. The CDR3 here is CASSLVMEANVLTF. CDR3 coding DNA: TGTGCCAGCAGCTTAGTAATGGAGGCCAACGTCCTGACTTTC.

This clonotype was counted at least ten times. V is TRBV6-5 and J is TRBJ1-1; 9 bases line up with TRBD1. Germline V gives CDR1 MNHEY, CDR2 SVGAGI. This CDR3 is built from 14 residues. The V and J ends lost 6 bases and 5 bases, in that order; junction bases with no gene match: 7. CDR3 in amino acids: CASRVGQGFTEAFF. The CDR3 DNA reads TGTGCCAGCAGGGTGGGACAGGGTTTTACTGAAGCTTTCTTT.

This clonotype was counted only a few times. The chain recombines TRBV5-6 with TRBJ2-1; 7 positions agree with TRBD2. V lost 4 bases to trimming and J lost 3 bases; unmatched junction nucleotides: 7. This CDR3 has 15 amino acids. Germline-derived CDR1 and CDR2 are SGHDT and YYEEEE. The CDR3 DNA is TGTGCCAGCAGCCAGCGGGACTTGATCTACAATGAGCAGTTCTTC. This sequence encodes CASSQRDLIYNEQFF.